Listed below are T cell receptor beta chains from one sample, sequenced in a study of beta chain features in type 1 diabetes. Generated by immunoSEQ multiplex PCR, the TCRdb table keeps only in-frame clones and is missing some. The data contain under 550,000 clones, roughly an eighth of them seen just once; the ten biggest clones take up approximately 0.05%. The sample was naive CD4+ T cells from blood. The origin of the receptors is a woman aged 18-29 years in good health. Each CDR3 is given with its conserved first and last residue. The D gene is left open where the match is weak. The size of a clone is reported for some rows only, either as once, few or many, or as a class for expanded clones.

V gene,CDR3 length,J gene,D gene,clone size,CDR3 protein,CDR3 DNA
TRBV2,17,TRBJ2-5,NA,few,CASGTPAPGREKETQYF,TGTGCCAGCGGAACCCCCGCCCCGGGCCGGGAAAAAGAGACCCAGTACTTC
TRBV28,14,TRBJ2-5,NA,NA,CASSLSGAQETQYF,TGTGCCAGCAGTTTATCAGGGGCCCAAGAGACCCAGTACTTC
TRBV29-1,13,TRBJ2-6,TRBD1,NA,CSVGGDGANVLTF,TGCAGCGTAGGGGGCGATGGGGCCAACGTCCTGACTTTC
TRBV7-2,14,TRBJ1-1,NA,NA,CASSPGRSNTEAFF,TGTGCCAGCAGCCCCGGACGGTCGAACACTGAAGCTTTCTTT
TRBV4-1,16,TRBJ1-1,TRBD1,NA,CASSQGSGGVSTEAFF,TGCGCCAGCAGCCAAGGTTCAGGGGGGGTGAGCACTGAAGCTTTCTTT
TRBV7-2,14,TRBJ2-1,TRBD1,few,CASSLDRVPNEQFF,TGTGCCAGCAGCCTTGACAGGGTTCCCAATGAGCAGTTCTTC
TRBV11-2,19,TRBJ2-2,NA,NA,CASRHPGLGLAQTVGELFF,TGTGCCAGCAGACATCCCGGTCTAGGGCTAGCGCAAACAGTCGGGGAGCTGTTTTTT
TRBV19,12,TRBJ1-2,TRBD1,few,CASSMDREDYTF,TGTGCCAGTAGTATGGACAGGGAAGACTACACCTTC
TRBV5-4,16,TRBJ2-3,TRBD2,few,CASSLRTSGSSDTQYF,TGTGCCAGCAGCCTTCGGACTAGCGGGAGCTCAGATACGCAGTATTTT
TRBV5-1,16,TRBJ2-1,TRBD1,NA,CASSPGTGTGYNEQFF,TGCGCCAGCAGCCCGGGGACAGGAACTGGGTACAATGAGCAGTTCTTC
TRBV7-2,13,TRBJ2-7,TRBD2,few,CASNTLAGTEQYF,TGTGCCAGCAACACACTAGCGGGAACTGAGCAGTACTTC
TRBV7-3,12,TRBJ2-1,NA,NA,CASSLTANEQFF,TGTGCCAGCAGCTTGACTGCAAATGAGCAGTTCTTC
TRBV10-3,15,TRBJ2-1,TRBD1,few,CAISEGTGGVNEQFF,TGTGCCATCAGTGAGGGGACAGGGGGTGTCAATGAGCAGTTCTTC
TRBV29-1,12,TRBJ1-1,NA,NA,CSVVRGHTEAFF,TGCAGCGTTGTTCGGGGGCACACTGAAGCTTTCTTT
TRBV29-1,14,TRBJ2-7,NA,few,CSVVPGVPSYEQYF,TGCAGCGTTGTTCCGGGAGTACCCTCCTACGAGCAGTACTTC
TRBV5-1,13,TRBJ2-5,NA,few,CASSYPGQETQYF,TGCGCCAGCAGCTACCCAGGGCAAGAGACCCAGTACTTC
TRBV4-3,15,TRBJ2-5,TRBD1,NA,CASSLWTGAVGTQYF,TGCGCCAGCAGCTTGTGGACAGGGGCGGTGGGGACCCAGTACTTC
TRBV9,14,TRBJ1-5,NA,NA,CASSVAGANQPQHF,TGTGCCAGCAGCGTAGCGGGAGCGAATCAGCCCCAGCATTTT
TRBV5-4,16,TRBJ2-7,TRBD2,NA,CASSSTPREAPSEQYF,TGTGCCAGCAGCTCGACCCCCCGGGAGGCCCCAAGCGAGCAGTACTTC
TRBV29-1,14,TRBJ2-7,NA,NA,CSVLITRALNEQYF,TGCAGCGTTCTAATAACTAGAGCCTTGAACGAGCAGTACTTC
TRBV29-1,13,TRBJ1-5,NA,few,CSVGISVNQPQHF,TGCAGCGTTGGTATTTCCGTAAATCAGCCCCAGCATTTT
TRBV19,15,TRBJ1-4,NA,NA,CASSIGTGRREKLFF,TGTGCCAGTAGTATAGGAACAGGCCGAAGGGAAAAACTGTTTTTT
TRBV9,17,TRBJ2-7,TRBD2,NA,CASSSPNGLAGESEQYF,TGTGCCAGCAGCTCCCCTAACGGACTAGCGGGAGAGTCCGAGCAGTACTTC